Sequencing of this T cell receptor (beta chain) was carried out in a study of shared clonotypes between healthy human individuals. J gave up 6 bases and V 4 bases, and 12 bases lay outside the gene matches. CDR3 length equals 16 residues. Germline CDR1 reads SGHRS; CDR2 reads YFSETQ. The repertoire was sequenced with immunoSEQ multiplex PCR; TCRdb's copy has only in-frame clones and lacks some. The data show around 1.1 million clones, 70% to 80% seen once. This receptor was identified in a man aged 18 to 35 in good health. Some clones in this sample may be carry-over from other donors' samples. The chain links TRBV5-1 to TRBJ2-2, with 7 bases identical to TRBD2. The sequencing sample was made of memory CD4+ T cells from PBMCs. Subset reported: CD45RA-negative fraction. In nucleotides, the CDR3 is TGCGCCAGCAGCCTCGGTTCGGCGGGAGAGGCCGGGGAGCTGTTTTTT. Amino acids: CASSLGSAGEAGELFF. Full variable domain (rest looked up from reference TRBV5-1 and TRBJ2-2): KAGVTQTPRYLIKTRGQQVTLSCSPISGHRSVSWYQQTPGQGLQFLFEYFSETQRNKGNFPGRFSGRQFSNSRSEMNVSTLELGDSALYLCASSLGSAGEAGELFFGEGSRLTVL.